This TCR beta chain was sequenced for a study of regulatory T cells in long-lasting Graves disease. Sample time point: newly diagnosed GD, antithyroid drugs for less than 3 months. Following extraction of RNA from PBMCs, that RNA was used to make the TCR library. CDR3-region Arm-PCR and iRepertoire HTBI primers produced the TCR beta libraries. MiXCR, applied by TCRdb to the multiplex PCR reads, yields one record per CDR3 protein. The sample lists 530,000 or so distinct CDR3 sequences, about 16% seen once, with 12% in the top ten. The germline gives CDR1 LGHDT, CDR2 YNNKEL (reference sequence). The CDR3 loop spans 15 amino acids. The ends lost 11 bases at V and 5 bases at J; junction bases unmatched: 14. The sample was also linked to a second study, of T cells in Graves' hyperthyroidism and ophthalmopathy.

This TCR derives from a man between 18 and 35 years old with Graves disease. This specimen was peripheral blood mononuclear cells (PBMCs), taken at new diagnosis, from a patient treated with antithyroid drugs. The rearrangement uses TRBV3-1 and TRBJ2-4, with 8 bases that match TRBD2. The CDR3 is CASHDGRAWENIQYF. The DNA for the CDR3 is TGTGCCTCCCACGACGGGAGGGCCTGGGAAAACATTCAGTACTTC.